These 3 T cell receptor beta chains originate from one sample sequenced in a study of shared clonotypes between healthy human individuals. Repertoires were generated with immunoSEQ multiplex PCR, while TCRdb's copy carries only in-frame clones and drops some. Here the sample spans nearly 1,000,000 clones, around three quarters being singletons. Sequencing was done on a sample of memory CD4+ T cells sorted from blood. The subset denotes: CD45RA-negative fraction. The receptors were gathered from a man aged 18 to 35 in good health.

The rearrangement links TRBV7-6 to TRBJ1-5, with D uncertain. The V end was cut by 1 base, the J end by 6 bases, with 7 bases between. This CDR3 contains 13 residues. CDR1 is SGHVS and CDR2 is FNYEAQ in the germline V gene. The CDR3 protein is CASSLGVGQPQHF. DNA of the CDR3: TGTGCCAGCAGCTTAGGGGTCGGTCAGCCCCAGCATTTT.

In regard to this clone: The same CDR3 is also encoded by other DNA sequences in this sample. V gene TRBV14 combines with J gene TRBJ1-1; 7 bases match TRBD1. Germline lookup yields CDR1 SGHDN and CDR2 FVKESK. J gave up 2 bases and V 4 bases, and 4 bases lay outside the gene matches. The CDR3 loop spans 14 amino acids. The CDR3 reads CASSRGQYNTEAFF. The CDR3 DNA is TGTGCCAGCAGCCGGGGACAGTATAACACTGAAGCTTTCTTT.

This clone came up many times. CDR3 loop: CASSPGVVAGTQETQYF. The CDR3, as DNA: TGCGCCAGCAGCCCAGGGGTAGTAGCGGGGACACAAGAGACCCAGTACTTC. The chain links TRBV4-1 to TRBJ2-5, with TRBD2 matching 8 bases. The CDR3 spans 17 residues. The V segment lost 4 bases and the J segment 2 bases; nucleotides outside the gene matches: 12. CDR1 is MGHRA and CDR2 is YSYEKL in the germline V gene.